Below are 2 T cell receptor beta chains sequenced from a single sample in a study of cytomegalovirus exposure and HLA in healthy donors. 13 Jbeta primers and 60 Vbeta primers were used for the PCR. Sequencing was performed with immunoSEQ multiplex PCR; in TCRdb, only in-frame clones are kept and a portion is missing. The table includes around 150,000 clones, 75% detected once. The source material was PBMCs. Receptors were obtained from a man aged 18 to 29 in good health and CMV-seronegative.

The chain combines TRBV7-8 with TRBJ2-1; TRBD2 agrees at 8 bases. V lost 0 bases, J lost 2 bases, and 6 bases stayed unmatched. From germline, CDR1 is SGHVS and CDR2 FQNEAQ. The CDR3 runs 17 residues. The CDR3 DNA follows: TGTGCCAGCAGCTTAGCGAGCACTAGCGGTCCCTACAATGAGCAGTTCTTC. Amino acids: CASSLASTSGPYNEQFF.

V is TRBV2 and J is TRBJ2-5; TRBD2 matches at 9 bases. Germline CDR1 reads SNHLY; CDR2 reads FYNNEI. CDR3 length equals 16 residues. Germline trimming cut 6 bases from V and 5 bases from J; bases unmatched to any gene: 13. CDR3 nucleotide sequence: TGTGCCAGCAGCATCCATTCGGATAGCGGGAGTGAGACCCAGTACTTC. Translating gives CASSIHSDSGSETQYF.